This passage covers 7 T cell receptor beta chains from one sample sequenced in a study of blood T cell repertoires in COVID-19. Profiling relied on immunoSEQ multiplex PCR, and the TCRdb table lists in-frame clones only, not all of them. This table holds about 140,000 clones, around nine tenths found once. The sample consisted of peripheral blood. The receptors were sampled from a man over 45 with active or convalescent COVID-19.

The rearrangement links TRBV21-1 to TRBJ2-3; the DNA was not used to check the table's D call, TRBD2. TRBV21-1 is classified as a pseudogene. This CDR3 has 18 residues. CDR3 coding DNA: TGTGCCAGCAGCAGGGGAACGCTGTGCAGAGGGTTCACAGATACGCAGTATTTT. Its protein is CASSRGTLCRGFTDTQYF.

This chain links TRBV5-1 with TRBJ2-2; the D gene is possibly TRBD2 (6 bases). CDR1 and CDR2 from the germline V gene are SGHRS and YFSETQ. CDR3 length equals 16 residues. Trimming stripped 2 bases from V and 3 bases from J, with 14 bases between. The CDR3 spells CASSFEGLTYTGELFF. CDR3 in DNA: TGCGCCAGCAGCTTCGAGGGACTTACATACACCGGGGAGCTGTTTTTT.

The chain links TRBV7-8 to TRBJ2-5; possible D gene TRBD2, 6 bases. V gave up 5 bases and J gave up 0 bases, with 7 bases separating them. This CDR3 has 13 residues. Germline lookup yields CDR1 SGHVS and CDR2 FQNEAQ. The CDR3 DNA reads as TGTGCCAGCAGCGGGGACTACCAAGAGACCCAGTACTTC. Amino acids: CASSGDYQETQYF.

This chain joins TRBV6-5 and TRBJ2-3, with 7 bases fitting TRBD2. The CDR3 runs to 16 residues. Germline-derived CDR1 and CDR2 are MNHEY and SVGAGI. V shed 0 bases, J shed 3 bases, and the junction held 6 bases outside the gene matches. CDR3 loop: CASSYSTREGTDTQYF. DNA of the CDR3: TGTGCCAGCAGTTACTCGACGAGGGAGGGAACAGATACGCAGTATTTT.

The chain joins TRBV4-1 to TRBJ1-5; weak D call: TRBD1 (6 bases). Trimming removed 1 base from V and 2 bases from J, with 21 bases in between. Looked up from germline, CDR1 is MGHRA and CDR2 is YSYEKL. The CDR3 is 19 amino acids. The CDR3 sequence is CASSQGGLRGALGNQPQHF. The CDR3 DNA is TGCGCCAGCAGCCAAGGAGGGTTACGGGGGGCTTTGGGCAATCAGCCCCAGCATTTT.

The chain recombines TRBV19 with TRBJ2-2; possible D gene TRBD2, 6 bases. Germline loops: CDR1 LNHDA, CDR2 SQIVND (reference sequence). Trimming stripped 4 bases from V and 3 bases from J, with 15 bases between. CDR3 length equals 16 residues. In DNA form, the CDR3 reads TGTGCCAGTAGTAGGGGTGGCGGGACTTACACCGGGGAGCTGTTTTTT. It translates to CASSRGGGTYTGELFF. The whole variable domain, filled in from reference TRBV19 and TRBJ2-2, reads DGGITQSPKYLFRKEGQNVTLSCEQNLNHDAMYWYRQDPGQGLRLIYYSQIVNDFQKGDIAEGYSVSREKKESFPLTVTSAQKNPTAFYLCASSRGGGTYTGELFFGEGSRLTVL.

V usage is TRBV12-3 or TRBV12-4 and J usage is TRBJ2-3; a weak D match, TRBD1 (5 bases). The CDR3 is 13 residues long. V was pared by 6 bases and J by 6 bases, with 13 bases between. The CDR3 bases are TGTGCCAGCAGGACCGATGGGGCGGATACGCAGTATTTT. Protein sequence: CASRTDGADTQYF.